This TCR beta chain was found in a study of shared clonotypes between healthy human individuals. General study points: Clonotypes which were not shared had lower generation probabilities than clonotypes that all four donors shared.

As handled by the study authors: ImmunoSEQ output lacked quality scores and full-length reads, limiting matched filtering. Method: immunoSEQ multiplex PCR; TCRdb's copy keeps in-frame clones and lacks some. V and J calls and clone size follow that table, whereas D and trimming were derived from the DNA. The sample yields about 2 million clones, about 95% seen once. CD45RO-negative, CCR7-positively selected cells formed the naive CD8 fraction, excluding terminally differentiated effector memory CD45RA+ cells. Adults of Caucasian background living in Nashville, Tennessee made up all donors. Regarding this clone: No antigen is known for it.

The trim removed 3 bases at V and 4 bases at J, leaving 6 bases unmatched. The CDR3 is made up of 14 amino acids. CDR1 is SGHDT, CDR2 YYEEEE, per germline. The chain combines TRBV5-6 with TRBJ2-5; 7 bases are shared with TRBD1. Sequences were obtained from naive CD8+ T cells sorted from blood. The source of this sequence is a young man in good health. CDR3 sequence (DNA): TGTGCCAGCAGCTCGGGGACAGACCTAGAGACCCAGTACTTC. Protein product: CASSSGTDLETQYF.